This TCR beta chain was recovered during a study of blood T cell repertoires in COVID-19. Turning to the study itself: The cDNA or gDNA used as material had been derived from T cells, B-cell-depleted T cells, or PBMCs.

The authors' processing: Estimated nucleated cell counts came from reference gene primer amplification. Here immunoSEQ multiplex PCR was the method, and the copy in TCRdb shows in-frame clones only, minus some. V and J calls plus clone size are reproduced from that table; the DNA served to infer D and trimming. The repertoire holds around 200,000 clones, with roughly 88% as singletons. There are 17 residues in the CDR3. CDR1 is SGHRS and CDR2 is YFSETQ in the germline V gene. J lost 2 bases, V lost 0 bases, and 7 bases had no gene match. This clonotype originated in a woman older than 75 with acute or convalescent COVID-19. This sequence joins TRBV5-1 and TRBJ2-7; 11 bases match TRBD2. Material for sequencing was peripheral blood. In DNA, the CDR3 is TGCGCCAGCAGCTTGGTGTTTGGGACTAGCGGCACCTACGAGCAGTACTTC. This translates into CASSLVFGTSGTYEQYF.